This TCR beta chain is drawn from a study of spatial heterogeneity in lung cancer. For the study at large: For the average unique TCR and UMI combination, more than 8.5 occurrences appeared in raw reads.

Documented time point: sample taken at primary tumor resection. Unsorted tumor, nontumor lung tissue or cryopreserved PBMC supplied the whole RNA. This clonotype appeared a few times. TCRdb fed the 5' RACE reads into MiXCR, producing one record per CDR3 protein. The sample consists of 82,000 or so distinct CDR3 sequences, roughly 12% of them appearing once. The CDR3 spans 14 residues. The source material was PBMCs, sampled at surgery. This receptor was obtained from a male donor with early-stage non-small cell lung cancer. J is TRBJ1-1 and V is TRBV21-1; the D call TRBD1 from the table was never checked on the DNA. TRBV21-1 is described as a pseudogene. The CDR3 coding sequence is TGTGCCAGCAGCCCCCGGGACGGGAACACTGAAGCTTTCTTT. Its translation is CASSPRDGNTEAFF.